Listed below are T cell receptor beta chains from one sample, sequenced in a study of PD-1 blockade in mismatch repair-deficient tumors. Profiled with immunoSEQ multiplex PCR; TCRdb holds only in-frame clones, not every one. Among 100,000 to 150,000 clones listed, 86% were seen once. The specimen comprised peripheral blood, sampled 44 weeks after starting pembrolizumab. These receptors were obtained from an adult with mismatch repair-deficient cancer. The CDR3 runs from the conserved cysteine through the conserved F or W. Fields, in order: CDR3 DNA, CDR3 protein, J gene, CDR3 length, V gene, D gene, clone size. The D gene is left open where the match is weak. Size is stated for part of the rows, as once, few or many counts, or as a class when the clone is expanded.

CDR3 DNA: TGTGCCTGGAGTCTGCGGTTGGGCAACGAGCAGTACTTC
CDR3 protein: CAWSLRLGNEQYF
J gene: TRBJ2-7
CDR3 length: 13
V gene: TRBV30
D gene: .
clone size: .

CDR3 DNA: TGTGCCAGCAGTCGCGCGCCGAACGAGCAGTACTTC
CDR3 protein: CASSRAPNEQYF
J gene: TRBJ2-7
CDR3 length: 12
V gene: TRBV6-6
D gene: .
clone size: .

CDR3 DNA: TGCGCCAGCAGCTTTTACAACAGCGATCAAGAGACCCAGTACTTC
CDR3 protein: CASSFYNSDQETQYF
J gene: TRBJ2-5
CDR3 length: 15
V gene: TRBV5-1
D gene: .
clone size: .

CDR3 DNA: TGCGCCAGCAGCCAAAACCAGGCAGGAGCCCCTTACAATGAGCAGTTCTTC
CDR3 protein: CASSQNQAGAPYNEQFF
J gene: TRBJ2-1
CDR3 length: 17
V gene: TRBV4-3
D gene: .
clone size: once

CDR3 DNA: TGTGCCAGCAGCAAAAACAGGGAAAAACTGTTTTTT
CDR3 protein: CASSKNREKLFF
J gene: TRBJ1-4
CDR3 length: 12
V gene: TRBV21-1
D gene: .
clone size: .

CDR3 DNA: TGTGCCAGCAGCCCCCTAAGAAATGAGCAGTTCTTC
CDR3 protein: CASSPLRNEQFF
J gene: TRBJ2-1
CDR3 length: 12
V gene: TRBV11-2
D gene: .
clone size: .

CDR3 DNA: TGTGCCAGCCGACAGTTCACTGAAGCTTTCTTT
CDR3 protein: CASRQFTEAFF
J gene: TRBJ1-1
CDR3 length: 11
V gene: TRBV19
D gene: .
clone size: .

CDR3 DNA: TGCGCCAGCAGCTTCACAGGGTCATCCCGCTACGAGCAGTACTTC
CDR3 protein: CASSFTGSSRYEQYF
J gene: TRBJ2-7
CDR3 length: 15
V gene: TRBV5-1
D gene: .
clone size: .

CDR3 DNA: TGCGCCAGCAGCTTGGAGGGGGACAGCACAGATACGCAGTATTTT
CDR3 protein: CASSLEGDSTDTQYF
J gene: TRBJ2-3
CDR3 length: 15
V gene: TRBV5-1
D gene: .
clone size: .

CDR3 DNA: TGTGCCAGCAGCTTAGCTGGGACAGGTTCTCCGTCTGGGGCCAACGTCCTGACTTTC
CDR3 protein: CASSLAGTGSPSGANVLTF
J gene: TRBJ2-6
CDR3 length: 19
V gene: TRBV7-9
D gene: TRBD1
clone size: .

CDR3 DNA: TGTGCCAGCAGCTTGGACCGGGCTGGGGCCAACGTCCTGACTTTC
CDR3 protein: CASSLDRAGANVLTF
J gene: TRBJ2-6
CDR3 length: 15
V gene: TRBV5-5
D gene: .
clone size: .

CDR3 DNA: TGTGCCAGCAGAGTTTTTCGGGAGGCGGAGACCCAGTACTTC
CDR3 protein: CASRVFREAETQYF
J gene: TRBJ2-5
CDR3 length: 14
V gene: TRBV28
D gene: TRBD2
clone size: .

CDR3 DNA: TGTGCCAGTAGTATCTGTCAGGGGAGCCCTCAGCCCCAGCATTTT
CDR3 protein: CASSICQGSPQPQHF
J gene: TRBJ1-5
CDR3 length: 15
V gene: TRBV19
D gene: .
clone size: .

CDR3 DNA: TGTGCCAGCAGTGACCCCGGTGGACTAGGACCCACCGGGGAGCTGTTTTTT
CDR3 protein: CASSDPGGLGPTGELFF
J gene: TRBJ2-2
CDR3 length: 17
V gene: TRBV28
D gene: TRBD2
clone size: .

CDR3 DNA: TGTGCCTGGCGAGGCGTTCAGCTTGGGGAGCCAGATACGCAGTATTTT
CDR3 protein: CAWRGVQLGEPDTQYF
J gene: TRBJ2-3
CDR3 length: 16
V gene: TRBV30
D gene: .
clone size: once

CDR3 DNA: TGTGCCAGCAGCGTGACCATGAACACTGAAGCTTTCTTT
CDR3 protein: CASSVTMNTEAFF
J gene: TRBJ1-1
CDR3 length: 13
V gene: TRBV14
D gene: .
clone size: .

CDR3 DNA: TGTGCCTGGAGTGTACAGAGCGGGCGGACCTACGAGCAGTACTTC
CDR3 protein: CAWSVQSGRTYEQYF
J gene: TRBJ2-7
CDR3 length: 15
V gene: TRBV30
D gene: .
clone size: .

CDR3 DNA: TGTGCCAGCAGCTGGACAGGGTCCACCTACGAGCAGTACTTC
CDR3 protein: CASSWTGSTYEQYF
J gene: TRBJ2-7
CDR3 length: 14
V gene: TRBV6-5
D gene: TRBD1
clone size: .

CDR3 DNA: TGTGCCTTTTCTCCGGGGAACACTGAAGCTTTCTTT
CDR3 protein: CAFSPGNTEAFF
J gene: TRBJ1-1
CDR3 length: 12
V gene: TRBV30
D gene: .
clone size: .

CDR3 DNA: TGTGCCAGCAGTCAAACTAGCGGGAGGGGTTACGAGCAGTACTTC
CDR3 protein: CASSQTSGRGYEQYF
J gene: TRBJ2-7
CDR3 length: 15
V gene: TRBV6-5
D gene: TRBD2
clone size: .

CDR3 DNA: TGCGCCAGCAGCCAGGATCCGGGACAGAATGAAAAACTGTTTTTT
CDR3 protein: CASSQDPGQNEKLFF
J gene: TRBJ1-4
CDR3 length: 15
V gene: TRBV4-1
D gene: TRBD1
clone size: .

CDR3 DNA: TGTGCCAGCAGCCCGGCGAGCGGGAGAGACGAGCAGTACTTC
CDR3 protein: CASSPASGRDEQYF
J gene: TRBJ2-7
CDR3 length: 14
V gene: TRBV7-9
D gene: TRBD2
clone size: .

CDR3 DNA: TGTGCCAGCAGCTCTCCCCCCCAGGATACGCAGTATTTT
CDR3 protein: CASSSPPQDTQYF
J gene: TRBJ2-3
CDR3 length: 13
V gene: TRBV11-3
D gene: .
clone size: once

CDR3 DNA: TGTGCCAGCAGCTACGGGCAGGGCTACAATGAGCAGTTCTTC
CDR3 protein: CASSYGQGYNEQFF
J gene: TRBJ2-1
CDR3 length: 14
V gene: TRBV9
D gene: .
clone size: once

CDR3 DNA: TGTGCCAGCAGCTTAGCGATAGCGGGAGGGAATGAGCAGTTCTTC
CDR3 protein: CASSLAIAGGNEQFF
J gene: TRBJ2-1
CDR3 length: 15
V gene: TRBV7-9
D gene: TRBD2
clone size: .

CDR3 DNA: TGTGCCAGCAGCTTAGGGAACACTGAAGCTTTCTTT
CDR3 protein: CASSLGNTEAFF
J gene: TRBJ1-1
CDR3 length: 12
V gene: TRBV13
D gene: .
clone size: .

CDR3 DNA: TGTGCCAGCAGCTTAAGGGGGGACAGTAACAATGAGCAGTTCTTC
CDR3 protein: CASSLRGDSNNEQFF
J gene: TRBJ2-1
CDR3 length: 15
V gene: TRBV7-9
D gene: .
clone size: .

CDR3 DNA: TGTGCCAGCAGCTTTAAAAGGGGGCGCGACACCGGGGAGCTGTTTTTT
CDR3 protein: CASSFKRGRDTGELFF
J gene: TRBJ2-2
CDR3 length: 16
V gene: TRBV7-9
D gene: TRBD1
clone size: .

CDR3 DNA: TGTGCCAGCAGTCCAGAAGCGGGAGCAGGCACCGGGGAGCTGTTTTTT
CDR3 protein: CASSPEAGAGTGELFF
J gene: TRBJ2-2
CDR3 length: 16
V gene: TRBV6-4
D gene: TRBD2
clone size: .

CDR3 DNA: TGTGCCAACAATCAGAGCCCACGGGCCAACGTCCTGACTTTC
CDR3 protein: CANNQSPRANVLTF
J gene: TRBJ2-6
CDR3 length: 14
V gene: TRBV2
D gene: .
clone size: .

CDR3 DNA: TGTGCCAGCAGTGCCCGGGTGACCGAGCAGCCCCAGCATTTT
CDR3 protein: CASSARVTEQPQHF
J gene: TRBJ1-5
CDR3 length: 14
V gene: TRBV6-6
D gene: .
clone size: .

CDR3 DNA: TGTGCCAGCAGCCGTGGGGGGGAGGGGTTCCAAGAGACCCAGTACTTC
CDR3 protein: CASSRGGEGFQETQYF
J gene: TRBJ2-5
CDR3 length: 16
V gene: TRBV4-2
D gene: TRBD2
clone size: .

CDR3 DNA: TGTGCCAGCAGCGTAGTGGGTAGCGGGATAGCAGATACGCAGTATTTT
CDR3 protein: CASSVVGSGIADTQYF
J gene: TRBJ2-3
CDR3 length: 16
V gene: TRBV9
D gene: TRBD2
clone size: .

CDR3 DNA: TGTGCCAGCAGCTTGGGGGTAGTAAATGAGCAGTTCTTC
CDR3 protein: CASSLGVVNEQFF
J gene: TRBJ2-1
CDR3 length: 13
V gene: TRBV5-4
D gene: .
clone size: .

CDR3 DNA: TGTGCCAGCAGCCAAGAAGGTCGGGAGCTGTTTTTT
CDR3 protein: CASSQEGRELFF
J gene: TRBJ2-2
CDR3 length: 12
V gene: TRBV14
D gene: .
clone size: .

CDR3 DNA: TGCGCCAGCAGACCGGGAGACGGAAACACCATATATTTT
CDR3 protein: CASRPGDGNTIYF
J gene: TRBJ1-3
CDR3 length: 13
V gene: TRBV5-1
D gene: .
clone size: .

CDR3 DNA: TGTGCCAGCAGATTCGAGAGAGAGACCCAGTACTTC
CDR3 protein: CASRFERETQYF
J gene: TRBJ2-5
CDR3 length: 12
V gene: TRBV7-9
D gene: .
clone size: .

CDR3 DNA: TGTGCCAGCAGTGGGGGGCCAAGGGTGGGCTACGAGCAGTACTTC
CDR3 protein: CASSGGPRVGYEQYF
J gene: TRBJ2-7
CDR3 length: 15
V gene: TRBV28
D gene: .
clone size: once

CDR3 DNA: TGTGCCAGCAGTTTAAATTTCGGGGGAGGAGGCACTGAAGCTTTCTTT
CDR3 protein: CASSLNFGGGGTEAFF
J gene: TRBJ1-1
CDR3 length: 16
V gene: TRBV28
D gene: .
clone size: .

CDR3 DNA: TGTGCCAGCAGCTTGCAGCGGAGCACAGATACGCAGTATTTT
CDR3 protein: CASSLQRSTDTQYF
J gene: TRBJ2-3
CDR3 length: 14
V gene: TRBV5-4
D gene: .
clone size: .

CDR3 DNA: TGTGCCAGCAGCTTAGAGGCCAGTAACTATGGCTACACCTTC
CDR3 protein: CASSLEASNYGYTF
J gene: TRBJ1-2
CDR3 length: 14
V gene: TRBV7-8
D gene: .
clone size: .

CDR3 DNA: TGTGCCAGCAGCGGGGACAGCTACGAGCAGTACTTC
CDR3 protein: CASSGDSYEQYF
J gene: TRBJ2-7
CDR3 length: 12
V gene: TRBV11-2
D gene: TRBD1
clone size: .

CDR3 DNA: TGTGCCAGCAGCCCCGGGACTACTTACAATGAGCAGTTCTTC
CDR3 protein: CASSPGTTYNEQFF
J gene: TRBJ2-1
CDR3 length: 14
V gene: TRBV9
D gene: TRBD2
clone size: .

CDR3 DNA: TGTGCCAGCAGTTTAAGGGGACTAGCGGGATTAGTTGGGGAGCTGTTTTTT
CDR3 protein: CASSLRGLAGLVGELFF
J gene: TRBJ2-2
CDR3 length: 17
V gene: TRBV27
D gene: TRBD2
clone size: .

CDR3 DNA: TGTGCCAGTAGTATAAAAGCGACGGAGACCCAGTACTTC
CDR3 protein: CASSIKATETQYF
J gene: TRBJ2-5
CDR3 length: 13
V gene: TRBV19
D gene: .
clone size: .

CDR3 DNA: TGCGCCAGCAGCCAAGAAACGGGAGGGCCTTACGAGCAGTACTTC
CDR3 protein: CASSQETGGPYEQYF
J gene: TRBJ2-7
CDR3 length: 15
V gene: TRBV4-3
D gene: TRBD2
clone size: .

CDR3 DNA: TGCGCCAGCAGTGAGTCCCCGGGACTAGCGGGAAATGAGCAGTTCTTC
CDR3 protein: CASSESPGLAGNEQFF
J gene: TRBJ2-1
CDR3 length: 16
V gene: TRBV10-2
D gene: TRBD2
clone size: .

CDR3 DNA: TGTGCCAGCAGTTTATCAAGTGGGTACGAGCAGTACTTC
CDR3 protein: CASSLSSGYEQYF
J gene: TRBJ2-7
CDR3 length: 13
V gene: TRBV27
D gene: .
clone size: .

CDR3 DNA: TGTGCCAGCAGTTACCGCGCGAGCTCTGGGGCCAACGTCCTGACTTTC
CDR3 protein: CASSYRASSGANVLTF
J gene: TRBJ2-6
CDR3 length: 16
V gene: TRBV6-5
D gene: .
clone size: .

CDR3 DNA: TGTGCCAGCAGTCAGGGTGATCAGCCCCAGCATTTT
CDR3 protein: CASSQGDQPQHF
J gene: TRBJ1-5
CDR3 length: 12
V gene: TRBV28
D gene: .
clone size: few

CDR3 DNA: TGCGCCAGCCCCCGTACGGGCAGGGGGCGTCGGGAGCAGTACTTC
CDR3 protein: CASPRTGRGRREQYF
J gene: TRBJ2-7
CDR3 length: 15
V gene: TRBV23-1
D gene: TRBD1
clone size: .

CDR3 DNA: TGTGCCTATCAGGGGGCGGGGGAGACCCAGTACTTC
CDR3 protein: CAYQGAGETQYF
J gene: TRBJ2-5
CDR3 length: 12
V gene: TRBV30
D gene: TRBD1
clone size: .

CDR3 DNA: TGTGCCAGTAGATCCGGGCTCGGGGAAGCTTTCTTT
CDR3 protein: CASRSGLGEAFF
J gene: TRBJ1-1
CDR3 length: 12
V gene: TRBV19
D gene: .
clone size: .

CDR3 DNA: TGTGCCAGCAGCGACGGACTAGCGGGTAGCACAGATACGCAGTATTTT
CDR3 protein: CASSDGLAGSTDTQYF
J gene: TRBJ2-3
CDR3 length: 16
V gene: TRBV9
D gene: TRBD2
clone size: once

CDR3 DNA: TGTGCCAGCTCACTGACAGGGTTTACCGGGGAGCTGTTTTTT
CDR3 protein: CASSLTGFTGELFF
J gene: TRBJ2-2
CDR3 length: 14
V gene: TRBV18
D gene: TRBD1
clone size: .

CDR3 DNA: TGTGCCAGCAGTAGGGACTACGAGCAGTACTTC
CDR3 protein: CASSRDYEQYF
J gene: TRBJ2-7
CDR3 length: 11
V gene: TRBV6-5
D gene: .
clone size: .